This TCR beta chain came from a study of brain T cells in children with intractable seizures. Notes on the study in general: HCMV serostatus was not known, and viral specificity came from CDR3 similarity only. Pre- and post-surgery blood differed in depth, so pre-surgery absences may be undersampling.

On this clone: Antigen unknown.

Before surgery, patients took at least one anti-epileptic drug. The V end lost 5 bases, the J end lost 3 bases, and 13 bases lay between the germline ends. Looked up from germline, CDR1 is SNHLY and CDR2 is FYNNEI. The CDR3 has 15 residues. Data came from immunoSEQ multiplex PCR; TCRdb stores just in-frame clones and leaves some out. The data hold 70,000 to 85,000 clones, with around 91% observed a single time. The TCR was taken from a girl aged 2-10 years with Rasmussen encephalitis and intractable seizures. The gene calls are TRBV2 and TRBJ1-4, with a weak D call TRBD1 (6 bases). Source: peripheral blood, taken at surgery. Written as DNA, the CDR3 is TGTGCCAGCAGTAGTCTGGGGGCTCCTAATGAAAAACTGTTTTTT. Its protein is CASSSLGAPNEKLFF.